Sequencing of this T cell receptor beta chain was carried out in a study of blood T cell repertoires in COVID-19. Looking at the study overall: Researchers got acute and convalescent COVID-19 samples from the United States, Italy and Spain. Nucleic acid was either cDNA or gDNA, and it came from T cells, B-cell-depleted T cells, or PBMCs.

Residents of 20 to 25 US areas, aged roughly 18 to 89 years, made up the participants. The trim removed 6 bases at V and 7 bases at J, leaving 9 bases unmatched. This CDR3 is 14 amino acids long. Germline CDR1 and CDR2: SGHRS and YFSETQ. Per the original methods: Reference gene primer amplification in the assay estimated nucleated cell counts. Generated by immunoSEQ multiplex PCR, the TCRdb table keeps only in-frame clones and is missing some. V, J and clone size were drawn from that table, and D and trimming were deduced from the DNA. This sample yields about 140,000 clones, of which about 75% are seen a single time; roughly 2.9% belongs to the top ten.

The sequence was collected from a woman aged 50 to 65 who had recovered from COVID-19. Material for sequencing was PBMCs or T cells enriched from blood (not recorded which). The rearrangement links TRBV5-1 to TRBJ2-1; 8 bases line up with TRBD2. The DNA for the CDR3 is TGCGCCAGCAAGCGGGAGATGGGAGGGAATGAGCAGTTCTTC. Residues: CASKREMGGNEQFF.